The 13 T cell receptor beta chains presented below share a single source sample, sequenced in a study of T cells in Graves' hyperthyroidism and ophthalmopathy. TCR beta CDR3 region amplification was performed from RNA transcripts. HTBI primers drove first-round RT-PCR of the TCR CDR3. TCRdb recomputed calls from the multiplex PCR reads with MiXCR, one row per CDR3 protein. This sample carries some 550,000 distinct CDR3 sequences, 20% of them seen once, and the ten largest clones take less than 30%. The source material was blood. The source of these receptors is a man younger than 35 with Graves' hyperthyroidism.

This clonotype showed up many times. The CDR3 coding sequence is TGTGCCAGCAGTTACTCGGTTGTGAACACTGAAGCTTTCTTT. Residues: CASSYSVVNTEAFF. The chain carries TRBV6-5 and TRBJ1-1; the D is unclear. This CDR3 has 14 amino acids. The germline V gene encodes CDR1 MNHEY and CDR2 SVGAGI. The germline V and J ends were trimmed by 0 bases and 0 bases, with 5 bases remaining between them.

With regard to this clonotype: An end of the junction differs from the germline gene, which may be a read error. The chain employs TRBV18 and TRBJ1-2, with D maybe TRBD1 (6 bases). The CDR3 loop spans 14 amino acids. Per the germline V gene, CDR1 is KGHSH and CDR2 is LQKENI. The CDR3 loop is CTSSPGQSLGGYTF. The CDR3 bases are TGTACCAGCTCACCAGGACAGTCTCTGGGTGGCTACACCTTC.

This clonotype was seen just once. The J gene is TRBJ1-2, the V gene TRBV12-5, with 7 nucleotides matching TRBD1. J gave up 6 bases and V 4 bases, and 8 bases lay outside the gene matches. From germline, CDR1 is LGHNT and CDR2 FRNRAP. The CDR3 loop spans 14 amino acids. The CDR3 nucleotides read TGTGCTAGTGGTTCCCAACAGGGGCCAAATGGCTACACCTTC. Translation: CASGSQQGPNGYTF.

This clonotype came up many times. V is TRBV12-3 or TRBV12-4 and J is TRBJ1-1; D remains unclear. The ends were cut back, 6 bases at V and 0 bases at J, with 8 bases in the middle. This CDR3 is 13 amino acids long. The CDR3 here is CASRKNMNTEAFF. CDR3 sequence (DNA): TGTGCCAGCAGGAAAAACATGAACACTGAAGCTTTCTTT.

This chain uses TRBV25-1 with TRBJ2-7; possibly TRBD1 for D (5 bases). V lost 4 bases and J lost 6, with 13 bases in between. The germline V gene has CDR1 MGHDK and CDR2 SYGVNS. The CDR3 length is 13 residues. The CDR3 spells CASSGLTESEQYF. CDR3 coding DNA: TGTGCCAGCAGTGGCCTGACAGAGAGCGAGCAGTACTTC.

A note on this clonotype: A read error may be the cause here, since a much bigger clone is one base away. The missing conserved phenylalanine or tryptophan at the end of this CDR3 makes a read error likely. The chain couples TRBV10-3 to TRBJ1-1; D is uncertain. CDR1 ENHRY and CDR2 SYGVKD come from the germline V gene. The CDR3 contains 12 residues. With 6 bases removed from V and 0 bases from J, the gap between germline ends came to 5 bases. Here the CDR3 DNA reads TGTGCCATCAGGGAATTGAACACTGAAGCTTTCTTG. It specifies CAIRELNTEAFL.

V gene TRBV6-2 or TRBV6-3 combines with J gene TRBJ1-5; 9 bases fit TRBD1. V was clipped by 0 bases and J by 0 bases; unmatched bases: 9. Germline V gene lookup returns CDR1 MNHEY and CDR2 SVGEGT. The CDR3 consists of 19 residues. CDR3 loop: CASSYSKDRGQYSNQPQHF. The CDR3 DNA follows: TGTGCCAGCAGTTACTCGAAGGACAGGGGCCAATATAGCAATCAGCCCCAGCATTTT.

At least ten counts were recorded for this clonotype. The gene calls are TRBV6-1 and TRBJ1-1; tentative D call: TRBD1 (5 bases). Trimming left V 1 base short and J 3 bases short, with 6 bases between. Germline CDR1 is MNHNS and CDR2 is SASEGT. This CDR3 is built from 13 residues. The CDR3 DNA reads TGTGCCAGCAGTGAAGGACAGTACACTGAAGCTTTCTTT. Amino acid sequence: CASSEGQYTEAFF.

The sample holds many counts of this clonotype. The rearrangement links TRBV5-1 to TRBJ2-7; 11 bases agree with TRBD1. Germline V gene lookup returns CDR1 SGHRS and CDR2 YFSETQ. The V segment lost 0 bases and the J segment 1 base; nucleotides outside the gene matches: 3. The CDR3 covers 16 residues. The CDR3 protein is CASSLVWDRGSYEQYF. The CDR3 nucleotides are TGCGCCAGCAGCTTGGTCTGGGACAGGGGGTCCTACGAGCAGTACTTC.

The chain uses TRBV29-1 and TRBJ2-2; 8 nucleotides line up with TRBD2. The CDR3 has 15 residues. Germline trimming cut 1 base from V and 7 bases from J; bases unmatched to any gene: 8. Germline CDR1 is SQVTM and CDR2 is ANQGSEA. CDR3 loop: CSVEAPSGGVGELFF. The CDR3 DNA is TGCAGCGTTGAAGCGCCCAGCGGGGGCGTCGGGGAGCTGTTTTTT.

This clonotype appeared many times. In nucleotides, the CDR3 is TGTGCCAGCAGTTCCCTACAGGGGGTCTCTGGAAACACCATATATTTT. Protein product: CASSSLQGVSGNTIYF. The V and J genes are TRBV12-3 or TRBV12-4 and TRBJ1-3; TRBD1 agrees at 8 bases. The length of the CDR3 is 16 residues. V gave up 4 bases and J gave up 0 bases; unmatched junction bases: 5.

This clonotype was seen many times. J is TRBJ2-2 and V is TRBV12-5; D is possibly TRBD1 (5 bases). The length of the CDR3 is 17 residues. From germline, CDR1 is LGHNT and CDR2 FRNRAP. Between the trimmed V and J ends, which lost 2 bases and 0 bases, there was a span of 13 bases. The CDR3 protein is CASGLSRTQPNTGELFF. DNA for the CDR3: TGTGCTAGTGGTTTGTCCCGGACACAACCGAACACCGGGGAGCTGTTTTTT.

This rearrangement joins TRBV12-3 or TRBV12-4 to TRBJ2-2; 7 positions agree with TRBD1. J lost 2 bases, V lost 7 bases, and 7 bases had no gene match. The CDR3 spans 15 residues. The DNA for the CDR3 is TGTGCCAGCATAGGAAACAGGGGAAACACCGGGGAGCTGTTTTTT. Translated: CASIGNRGNTGELFF.